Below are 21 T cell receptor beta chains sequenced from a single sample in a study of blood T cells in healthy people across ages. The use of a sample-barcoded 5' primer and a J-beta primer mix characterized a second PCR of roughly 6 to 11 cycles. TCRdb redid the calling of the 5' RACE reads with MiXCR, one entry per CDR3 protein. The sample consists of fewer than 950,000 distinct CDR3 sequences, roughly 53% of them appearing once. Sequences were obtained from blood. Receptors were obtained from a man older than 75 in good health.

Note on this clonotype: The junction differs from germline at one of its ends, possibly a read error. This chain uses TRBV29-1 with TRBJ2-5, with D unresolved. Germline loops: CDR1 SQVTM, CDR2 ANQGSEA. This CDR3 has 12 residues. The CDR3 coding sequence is TGCAGCGGTGAAGAAGGGTCCGAGACCCAGTACTTC. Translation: CSGEEGSETQYF.

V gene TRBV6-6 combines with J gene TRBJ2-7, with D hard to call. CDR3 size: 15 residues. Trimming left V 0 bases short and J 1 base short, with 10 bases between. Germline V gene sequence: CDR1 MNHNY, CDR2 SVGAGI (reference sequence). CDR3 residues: CASSYSRPESYEQYF. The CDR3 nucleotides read TGTGCCAGCAGTTACTCCCGACCAGAGTCCTACGAGCAGTACTTC.

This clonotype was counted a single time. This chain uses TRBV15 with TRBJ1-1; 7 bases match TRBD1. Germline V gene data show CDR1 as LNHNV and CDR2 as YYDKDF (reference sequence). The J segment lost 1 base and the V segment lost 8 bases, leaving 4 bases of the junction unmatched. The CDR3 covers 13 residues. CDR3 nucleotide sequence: TGTGCCACCTTAGGACAGGAGAACACTGAAGCTTTCTTT. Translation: CATLGQENTEAFF.

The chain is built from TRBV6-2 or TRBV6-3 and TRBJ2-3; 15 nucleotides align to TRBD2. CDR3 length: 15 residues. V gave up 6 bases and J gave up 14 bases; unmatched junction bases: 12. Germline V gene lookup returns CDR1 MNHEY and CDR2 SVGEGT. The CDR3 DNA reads TGTGCCAGCAGCCTCTTGGGACTAGCGGGAGGTTACGCGTATTTT. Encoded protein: CASSLLGLAGGYAYF.

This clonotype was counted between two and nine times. The CDR3 sequence: CSARDFREGGQPQHF. In DNA, the CDR3 is TGCAGTGCTAGAGATTTTCGGGAGGGAGGACAGCCCCAGCATTTT. The chain carries TRBV20-1 and TRBJ1-5; no clear D. The length of the CDR3 is 15 residues. Trimming left V 0 bases short and J 7 bases short, with 16 bases between. Germline CDR1 is DFQATT and CDR2 is SNEGSKA (reference sequence).

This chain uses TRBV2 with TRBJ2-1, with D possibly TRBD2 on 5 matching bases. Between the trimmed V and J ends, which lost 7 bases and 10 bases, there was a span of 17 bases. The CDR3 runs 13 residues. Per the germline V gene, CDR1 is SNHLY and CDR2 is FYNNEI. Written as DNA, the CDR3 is TGTGCCAGCACGGAGTCCCCTGGAGGAGAGCAGTTCTTC. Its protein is CASTESPGGEQFF.

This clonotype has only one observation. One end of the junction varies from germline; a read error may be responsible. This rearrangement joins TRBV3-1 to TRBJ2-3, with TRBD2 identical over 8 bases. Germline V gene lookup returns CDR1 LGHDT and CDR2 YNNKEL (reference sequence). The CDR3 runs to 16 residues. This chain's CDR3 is CAGSQGTRASTDTQYF. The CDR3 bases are TGTGCCGGCAGCCAAGGGACTAGGGCTAGCACAGATACGCAGTATTTT.

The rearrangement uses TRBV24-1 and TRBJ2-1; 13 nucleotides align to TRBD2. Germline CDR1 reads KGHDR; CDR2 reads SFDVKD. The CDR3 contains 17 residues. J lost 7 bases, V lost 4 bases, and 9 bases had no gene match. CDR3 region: CATSDRLLAGGGNEQFF. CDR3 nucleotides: TGTGCCACCAGTGACCGTCTACTAGCGGGAGGGGGTAATGAGCAGTTCTTC.

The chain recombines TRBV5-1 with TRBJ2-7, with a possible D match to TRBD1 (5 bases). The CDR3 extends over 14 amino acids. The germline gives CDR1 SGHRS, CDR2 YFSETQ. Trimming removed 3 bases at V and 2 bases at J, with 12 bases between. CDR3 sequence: CASSSRIGAYEQYF. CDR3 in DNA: TGCGCCAGCAGCTCTAGGATAGGGGCCTACGAGCAGTACTTC.

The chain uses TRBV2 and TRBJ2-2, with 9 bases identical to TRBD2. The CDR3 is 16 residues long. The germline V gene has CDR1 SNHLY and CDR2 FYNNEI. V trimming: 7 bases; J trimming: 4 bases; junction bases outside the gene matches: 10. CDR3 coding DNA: TGTGCCAGCAAAAAGACTAGCGGAGATGTCACCGGGGAGCTGTTTTTT. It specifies CASKKTSGDVTGELFF.

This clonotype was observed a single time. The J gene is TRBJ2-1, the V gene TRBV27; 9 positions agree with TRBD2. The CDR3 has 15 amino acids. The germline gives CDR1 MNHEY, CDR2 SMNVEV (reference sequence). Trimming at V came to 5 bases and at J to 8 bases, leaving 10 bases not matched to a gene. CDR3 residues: CASSHYLGLADEQFF. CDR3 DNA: TGTGCCAGCAGTCACTACTTGGGACTAGCAGATGAGCAGTTCTTC.

Here the CDR3 DNA reads TGTGCCAGCAGTTTAGCGCGACTAGCGGGTGTAACCTACGAGCAGTACTTC. This sequence encodes CASSLARLAGVTYEQYF. The chain carries TRBV12-3 or TRBV12-4 and TRBJ2-7; 10 nucleotides agree with TRBD2. CDR3 length: 17 residues. V lost 0 bases and J lost 2; bases outside the gene matches: 7.

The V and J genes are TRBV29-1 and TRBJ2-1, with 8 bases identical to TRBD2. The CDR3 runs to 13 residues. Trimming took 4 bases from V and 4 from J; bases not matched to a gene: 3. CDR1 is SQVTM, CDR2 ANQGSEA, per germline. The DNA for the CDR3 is TGCAGCGTTGTGGGACTAGTGTACAATGAGCAGTTCTTC. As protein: CSVVGLVYNEQFF.

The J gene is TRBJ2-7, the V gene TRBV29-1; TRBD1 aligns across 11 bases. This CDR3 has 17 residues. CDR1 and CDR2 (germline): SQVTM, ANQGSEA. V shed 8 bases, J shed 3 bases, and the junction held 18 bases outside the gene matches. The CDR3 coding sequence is TGCAGCCCAAGCCGGGACAGGGGGGTAGCGGAAGGCTACGAGCAGTACTTC. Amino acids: CSPSRDRGVAEGYEQYF.

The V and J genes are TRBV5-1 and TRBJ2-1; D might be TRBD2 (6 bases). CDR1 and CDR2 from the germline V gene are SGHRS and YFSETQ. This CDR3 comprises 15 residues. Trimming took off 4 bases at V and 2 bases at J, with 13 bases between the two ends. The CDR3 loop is CASSGGTAAYNEQFF. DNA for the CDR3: TGCGCCAGCAGCGGGGGGACTGCCGCCTACAATGAGCAGTTCTTC. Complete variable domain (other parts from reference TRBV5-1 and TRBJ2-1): KAGVTQTPRYLIKTRGQQVTLSCSPISGHRSVSWYQQTPGQGLQFLFEYFSETQRNKGNFPGRFSGRQFSNSRSEMNVSTLELGDSALYLCASSGGTAAYNEQFFGPGTRLTVL.

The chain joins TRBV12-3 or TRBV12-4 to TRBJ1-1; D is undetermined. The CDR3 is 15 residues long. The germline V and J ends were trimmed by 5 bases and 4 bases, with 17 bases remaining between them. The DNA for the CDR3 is TGTGCCAGCAGTCCGTCTATACAGTTCACCACTGAAGCTTTCTTT. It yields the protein CASSPSIQFTTEAFF.

The CDR3 region has the DNA TGTGCCAGCAGCACTGAACAGGGGCGGACTGAAGCTTTCTTT. Its protein product is CASSTEQGRTEAFF. The V call is TRBV7-9, the J call TRBJ1-1; 7 bases map to TRBD1. J gave up 5 bases and V 5 bases, and 8 bases lay outside the gene matches. The germline gives CDR1 SEHNR, CDR2 FQNEAQ (reference sequence). CDR3 length: 14 amino acids. The full variable domain, completed using reference TRBV7-9 and TRBJ1-1, is DTGVSQNPRHKITKRGQNVTFRCDPISEHNRLYWYRQTLGQGPEFLTYFQNEAQLEKSRLLSDRFSAERPKGSFSTLEIQRTEQGDSAMYLCASSTEQGRTEAFFGQGTRLTVV.

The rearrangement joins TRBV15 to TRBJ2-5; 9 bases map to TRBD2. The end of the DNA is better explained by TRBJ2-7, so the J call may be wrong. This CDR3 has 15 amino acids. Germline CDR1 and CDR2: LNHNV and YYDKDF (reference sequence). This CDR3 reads CATSRAGTSRDEQYF. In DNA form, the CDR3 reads TGTGCCACCAGCAGAGCGGGGACTAGCCGGGACGAGCAGTACTTC.

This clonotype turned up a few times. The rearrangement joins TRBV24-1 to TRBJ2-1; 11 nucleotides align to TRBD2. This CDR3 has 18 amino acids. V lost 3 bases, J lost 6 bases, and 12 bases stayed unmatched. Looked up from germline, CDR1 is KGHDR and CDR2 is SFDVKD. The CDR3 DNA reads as TGTGCCACCAGTGATCAACGAATAGCGGGAGGGCCCGTCAATGAGCAGTTCTTC. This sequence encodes CATSDQRIAGGPVNEQFF.

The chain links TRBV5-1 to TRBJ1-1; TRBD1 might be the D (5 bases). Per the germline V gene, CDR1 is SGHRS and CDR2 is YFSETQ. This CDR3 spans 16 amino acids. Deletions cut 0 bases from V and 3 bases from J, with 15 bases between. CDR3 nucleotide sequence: TGCGCCAGCAGCTTGGCCCCGGCAGGGATAGACACTGAAGCTTTCTTT. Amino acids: CASSLAPAGIDTEAFF. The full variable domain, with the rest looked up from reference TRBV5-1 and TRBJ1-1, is KAGVTQTPRYLIKTRGQQVTLSCSPISGHRSVSWYQQTPGQGLQFLFEYFSETQRNKGNFPGRFSGRQFSNSRSEMNVSTLELGDSALYLCASSLAPAGIDTEAFFGQGTRLTVV.

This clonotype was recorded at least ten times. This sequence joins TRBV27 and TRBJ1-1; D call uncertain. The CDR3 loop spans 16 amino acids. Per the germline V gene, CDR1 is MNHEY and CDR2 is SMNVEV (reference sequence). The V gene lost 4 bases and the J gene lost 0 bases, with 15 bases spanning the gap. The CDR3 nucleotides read TGTGCCAGCAGTTCCGAGGGTTCCTCCATGAACACTGAAGCTTTCTTT. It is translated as CASSSEGSSMNTEAFF.